Below are 30 T cell receptor beta chains sequenced from a single sample in a study of blood T cell repertoires in COVID-19. The protocol was immunoSEQ multiplex PCR, while the TCRdb copy is restricted to in-frame clones and leaves out a portion. Among fewer than 200,000 clones listed, about 90% were seen once. Source material: peripheral blood. The receptor source for this set is a man in his sixties with active or convalescent COVID-19.

This clone was seen just once. The V call is TRBV30, the J call TRBJ2-3; TRBD2 is a possible D gene (6 bases). The CDR3 is made up of 15 amino acids. The V end lost 2 bases, the J end lost 0 bases, and 12 bases lay between the germline ends. Germline values: CDR1 GTSNPN, CDR2 SVGIG (reference sequence). The CDR3 protein is CAWSPGDSSTDTQYF. The CDR3 DNA sequence: TGTGCCTGGAGTCCCGGGGACTCTAGCACAGATACGCAGTATTTT.

This clone has more than one count but fewer than ten. This chain uses TRBV6-5 with TRBJ2-7; a weak D match, TRBD1 (6 bases). The CDR3 loop spans 14 amino acids. The V gene lost 6 bases and the J gene lost 4 bases, with 16 bases spanning the gap. Germline loops: CDR1 MNHEY, CDR2 SVGAGI. CDR3 region: CASSPAGTQYEQYF. DNA for the CDR3: TGTGCCAGCAGCCCAGCCGGGACACAGTACGAGCAGTACTTC.

Comments on this clone: Relative to the germline gene, one junction end is altered; a read error may explain this. The V call is TRBV4-2, the J call TRBJ2-5, with 12 bases lining up with TRBD2. The CDR3 is made up of 14 amino acids. Germline assignment: CDR1 LGHNA and CDR2 YNFKEQ. In nucleotides, the CDR3 is TGTGCCAGCAGCCAACTACTAGCGGGGGGCGCATCAGACTTC. Its protein product is CASSQLLAGGASDF.

The chain uses TRBV2 and TRBJ2-5; a weak D match, TRBD1 (7 bases). The CDR3 runs to 13 residues. Per the germline V gene, CDR1 is SNHLY and CDR2 is FYNNEI. Trimming cost V 6 bases and J 5 bases, with 13 bases left between them. This CDR3 reads CASSQEGAETQYF. The CDR3 coding sequence is TGTGCCAGCAGCCAGGAGGGGGCTGAGACCCAGTACTTC.

J is TRBJ1-2 and V is TRBV5-6; 7 nucleotides align to TRBD1. V lost 4 bases and J lost 2; bases outside the gene matches: 8. Germline-derived CDR1 and CDR2 are SGHDT and YYEEEE. This CDR3 has 15 amino acids. This CDR3 reads CASSLWNRGNYGYTF. The CDR3 DNA sequence: TGTGCCAGCAGCCTCTGGAACAGGGGAAACTATGGCTACACCTTC.

This chain uses TRBV6-5 with TRBJ1-1; D is perhaps TRBD1 (6 bases). The CDR3 has 13 amino acids. V was pared by 0 bases and J by 8 bases, with 10 bases between. Germline CDR1 MNHEY, CDR2 SVGAGI. In DNA, the CDR3 is TGTGCCAGCAGTTACTCCAGGCAGGGGGAAGCTTTCTTT. Translated: CASSYSRQGEAFF.

The chain has TRBV2 and TRBJ2-7, with D possibly TRBD1 on 6 matching bases. This CDR3 has 15 residues. Germline V gene data show CDR1 as SNHLY and CDR2 as FYNNEI. Trimming left V 5 bases short and J 0 bases short, with 14 bases between. In DNA form, the CDR3 reads TGTGCCAGCAGTTCAGACAGGCCGAGCTCCTACGAGCAGTACTTC. This sequence encodes CASSSDRPSSYEQYF.

The table lists this clone with a count of one. V is TRBV5-6 and J is TRBJ1-2; D is possibly TRBD1 (5 bases). CDR1 and CDR2 from the germline V gene are SGHDT and YYEEEE. Trimming left V 0 bases short and J 2 bases short, with 17 bases between. The CDR3 length is 17 residues. CDR3: CASSLVGRAGSNYGYTF. The CDR3 coding sequence is TGTGCCAGCAGCTTGGTTGGTAGGGCAGGGTCAAACTATGGCTACACCTTC.

This rearrangement joins TRBV27 to TRBJ2-1; 11 bases are a match to TRBD2. The germline V gene encodes CDR1 MNHEY and CDR2 SMNVEV (reference sequence). The CDR3 runs 13 residues. V lost 7 bases, J lost 8 bases, and 4 bases stayed unmatched. The CDR3 is CASKIAGGHEQFF. The CDR3 coding sequence is TGTGCCAGCAAGATAGCGGGGGGGCATGAGCAGTTCTTC.

This chain joins TRBV12-3 or TRBV12-4 and TRBJ1-3; 8 nucleotides match TRBD1. With 3 bases clipped from V and 10 bases from J, the junction kept 2 bases outside the gene matches. The CDR3 loop spans 12 amino acids. This chain's CDR3 is CASSFGQGTIYF. CDR3 in DNA: TGTGCCAGCAGTTTTGGACAGGGAACCATATATTTT.

The rearrangement joins TRBV23-1 to TRBJ1-5, with D unclear. TRBV23-1 is known as an ORF, though its function is uncertain. V was trimmed by 2 bases and J by 4 bases, leaving 9 bases between them. The CDR3 totals 14 residues. CDR3 residues: CASSQRRENQPQHF. CDR3 nucleotide sequence: TGCGCCAGCAGTCAAAGGAGGGAAAATCAGCCCCAGCATTTT.

The J gene is TRBJ1-2, the V gene TRBV6-4; D not resolved. In germline, CDR1 is MRHNA, CDR2 SNTAGT. V dropped 0 bases and J dropped 6 bases, with 11 bases sitting between them. This CDR3 contains 14 residues. The CDR3 region has the DNA TGTGCCAGCAGTGACTCCCGGGGAACAGATGGCTACACCTTC. This translates into CASSDSRGTDGYTF.

This sequence joins TRBV2 and TRBJ1-5, with unresolved D. Germline-derived CDR1 and CDR2 are SNHLY and FYNNEI. Trimming removed 3 bases at V and 0 bases at J, with 12 bases between. The length of the CDR3 is 16 residues. As DNA, the CDR3 is TGTGCCAGCAGTGAGGGCTGGCAGGTTAGCAATCAGCCCCAGCATTTT. Translating gives CASSEGWQVSNQPQHF.

The V call is TRBV5-1, the J call TRBJ2-7; TRBD2 matches 7 bases. The J segment lost 3 bases and the V segment lost 3 bases, leaving 6 bases of the junction unmatched. Germline values: CDR1 SGHRS, CDR2 YFSETQ. The CDR3 runs 14 residues. This CDR3 reads CASSSRGLLYEQYF. In DNA form, the CDR3 reads TGCGCCAGCAGCTCCCGGGGACTACTCTACGAGCAGTACTTC.

V and J are TRBV24-1 and TRBJ2-1, with D perhaps matching TRBD2 (6 bases). V was cut by 4 bases and J by 13 bases, with 13 bases left in between. The germline V gene encodes CDR1 KGHDR and CDR2 SFDVKD. This CDR3 contains 12 residues. The CDR3 region is CATSDTTRPQFF. CDR3 in DNA: TGTGCCACCAGTGACACGACTAGACCCCAGTTCTTC.

This rearrangement joins TRBV3-1 (or the pseudogene TRBV3-2) to TRBJ2-1; D is unclear. This CDR3 contains 14 residues. The ends were cut back, 3 bases at V and 5 bases at J, with 11 bases in the middle. Germline V gene lookup returns CDR1 LGHDT and CDR2 YNNKEL (reference sequence). CDR3 residues: CASSHPTPNNEQFF. For the CDR3, the DNA is TGTGCCAGCAGCCACCCCACTCCGAACAATGAGCAGTTCTTC.

J is TRBJ1-6 and V is TRBV2, with TRBD1 matching over 9 bases. Looked up from germline, CDR1 is SNHLY and CDR2 is FYNNEI. V lost 7 bases, J lost 10 bases, and 5 bases stayed unmatched. There are 13 residues in the CDR3. CDR3 residues: CASMGQGGSPLHF. CDR3 nucleotides: TGTGCCAGCATGGGACAGGGAGGCTCACCCCTCCACTTT.

This sequence joins TRBV5-1 and TRBJ2-7, with D possibly being TRBD1 (6 bases). The CDR3 has 14 amino acids. V lost 2 bases, J lost 3 bases, and 12 bases lay in between. In germline, CDR1 is SGHRS, CDR2 YFSETQ. The CDR3 DNA sequence: TGCGCCAGCAGCTTTTCTGGACAGCACTACGAGCAGTACTTC. Residues: CASSFSGQHYEQYF.

The chain has TRBV11-2 and TRBJ1-3; D gene unclear. The CDR3 covers 16 residues. V shed 3 bases and J shed 0 bases, with 12 bases lying between them. The germline CDR1 and CDR2 sequences are SGHAT and FQNNGV. This CDR3 reads CASSFGLMSSGNTIYF. In DNA, the CDR3 is TGTGCCAGCAGCTTTGGACTCATGAGCTCTGGAAACACCATATATTTT.

CDR3 in DNA: TGTGCCAGCAGTCGACAGGGAACCGGGGAGCTGTTTTTT. As protein: CASSRQGTGELFF. The V gene is TRBV2, the J gene TRBJ2-2, with TRBD1 matching over 7 bases. CDR1 SNHLY and CDR2 FYNNEI come from the germline V gene. The junction had 2 bases not matched to a gene; V was cut back by 5 bases and J by 5 bases. The CDR3 runs to 13 residues. Filled out from reference TRBV2 and TRBJ2-2, the complete variable domain reads EPEVTQTPSHQVTQMGQEVILRCVPISNHLYFYWYRQILGQKVEFLVSFYNNEISEKSEIFDDQFSVERPDGSNFTLKIRSTKLEDSAMYFCASSRQGTGELFFGEGSRLTVL.

The V call is TRBV7-2, the J call TRBJ2-3, with 8 bases identical to TRBD2. Trimming took 5 bases from V and 1 from J; bases not matched to a gene: 8. The germline V gene encodes CDR1 SGHTA and CDR2 FQGNSA. The CDR3 consists of 16 residues. CDR3 coding DNA: TGTGCCAGCAGCCCCAAGGCGGGGGGCCGCACAGATACGCAGTATTTT. It encodes CASSPKAGGRTDTQYF.

The J gene is TRBJ2-1, the V gene TRBV19, with D possibly TRBD1 on 6 matching bases. The CDR3 is made up of 16 amino acids. Trimming stripped 6 bases from V and 4 bases from J, with 19 bases between. Germline V CDR1 and CDR2: LNHDA, SQIVND (reference sequence). CDR3 DNA sequence: TGTGCCAGTAGAGCGATCGGAACAGGGTCATACAATGAGCAGTTCTTC. Its translation is CASRAIGTGSYNEQFF.

This chain connects TRBV6-5 to TRBJ1-2, with unresolved D. Germline V gives CDR1 MNHEY, CDR2 SVGAGI. V lost 6 bases and J lost 0, with 8 bases in between. CDR3 size: 13 residues. CDR3 residues: CASRRGPNYGYTF. In nucleotides, the CDR3 is TGTGCCAGCAGACGCGGTCCTAACTATGGCTACACCTTC.

The chain employs TRBV7-6 and TRBJ1-6; weak D call: TRBD1 (5 bases). Germline V CDR1 and CDR2: SGHVS, FNYEAQ. The V gene lost 0 bases and the J gene lost 8 bases, with 11 bases spanning the gap. This CDR3 spans 15 amino acids. The CDR3 reads CASSLAGAIYSPLHF. The CDR3 nucleotides are TGTGCCAGCAGCTTAGCAGGGGCCATATATTCACCCCTCCACTTT.

J is TRBJ1-2 and V is TRBV6-6; a possible D gene is TRBD1 (5 bases). V lost 6 bases to trimming and J lost 4 bases, with 9 bases between them. The CDR3 is 12 residues long. Germline assignment: CDR1 MNHNY and CDR2 SVGAGI (reference sequence). The CDR3 DNA reads TGTGCCAGCAGAATAGACAGCTATGGCTACACCTTC. This encodes CASRIDSYGYTF.

The sample holds one count of this clone. The chain recombines TRBV14 with TRBJ1-2; D is uncertain. The CDR3 contains 15 residues. With 4 bases removed from V and 8 bases from J, the gap between germline ends came to 20 bases. The germline V gene has CDR1 SGHDN and CDR2 FVKESK. The CDR3 DNA is TGTGCCAGCAGCCCCGGGTCTGGTAAGGGAGTCGGCTACACCTTC. Its protein is CASSPGSGKGVGYTF.

The J gene is TRBJ1-6, the V gene TRBV2; D is unclear. The germline V and J ends were trimmed by 8 bases and 0 bases, with 8 bases remaining between them. Germline V CDR1 and CDR2: SNHLY, FYNNEI. CDR3 length: 14 residues. CDR3 coding DNA: TGTGCCAGCGCACAGAGCTCCTATAATTCACCCCTCCACTTT. As protein: CASAQSSYNSPLHF.

The V call is TRBV5-5, the J call TRBJ2-1, with a weak D call TRBD2 (6 bases). There are 15 residues in the CDR3. Germline-derived CDR1 and CDR2 are SGHKS and YYEKEE (reference sequence). V lost 0 bases, J lost 6 bases, and 13 bases lay in between. CDR3 DNA: TGTGCCAGCAGCTTGGTACTAGCTTGGGGCAATGAGCAGTTCTTC. Residues: CASSLVLAWGNEQFF.

This clone is a singleton in its sample. The chain recombines TRBV4-2 with TRBJ2-3; 8 positions agree with TRBD2. Germline lookup yields CDR1 LGHNA and CDR2 YNFKEQ. The CDR3 runs 16 residues. With V trimmed by 0 bases and J by 2 bases, 4 bases remained unmatched. The CDR3 coding sequence is TGTGCCAGCAGCCAAGATGTACTAGCGGCCACAGATACGCAGTATTTT. Translation gives CASSQDVLAATDTQYF.

In this sample, this clone turned up once. The chain employs TRBV6-5 and TRBJ1-2, with D tentatively TRBD1 (6 bases). The CDR3 consists of 15 residues. Germline loops: CDR1 MNHEY, CDR2 SVGAGI. Trimming removed 0 bases from V and 7 bases from J, with 15 bases in between. The DNA of the CDR3 is TGTGCCAGCAGTTACTCGGGGGGGCCCAGAGGTGGCTACACCTTC. Translation gives CASSYSGGPRGGYTF.